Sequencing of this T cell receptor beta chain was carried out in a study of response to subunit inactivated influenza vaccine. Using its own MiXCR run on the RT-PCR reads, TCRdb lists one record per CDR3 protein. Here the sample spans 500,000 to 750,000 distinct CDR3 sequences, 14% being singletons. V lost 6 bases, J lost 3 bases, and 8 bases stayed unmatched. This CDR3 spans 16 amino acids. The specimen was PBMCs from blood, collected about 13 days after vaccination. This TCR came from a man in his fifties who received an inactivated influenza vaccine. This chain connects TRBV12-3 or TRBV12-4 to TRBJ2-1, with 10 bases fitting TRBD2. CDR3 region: CASRIYRTSGYNEQFF. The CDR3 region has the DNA TGTGCCAGCAGGATATACAGGACTAGCGGCTACAATGAGCAGTTCTTC.